Listed here are 26 T cell receptor beta chains from one sample, sequenced in a study of control samples from healthy donors and cancer patients. Assay used: immunoSEQ multiplex PCR; TCRdb lists only in-frame clones, some missing. The table includes tens of thousands of clones, around 89% detected once. Input material: blood. These receptors originate from a man aged 45-65 years in good health.

The sample holds a few counts of this clone. The rearrangement uses TRBV7-9 and TRBJ2-7; D uncertain. This CDR3 region has 14 residues. CDR1 is SEHNR, CDR2 FQNEAQ, per germline (reference sequence). Between the trimmed V and J ends, which lost 5 bases and 2 bases, there was a span of 13 bases. CDR3 coding DNA: TGTGCCAGCAGCGACGCCGGTCGACCCTACGAGCAGTACTTC. The encoded protein is CASSDAGRPYEQYF.

This clone appeared once. The chain is built from TRBV7-3 and TRBJ2-2; D might be TRBD2 (5 bases). The germline V gene has CDR1 SGHTA and CDR2 FQGTGA. V lost 4 bases, J lost 6 bases, and 6 bases lay in between. The CDR3 has 12 residues. CDR3 in amino acids: CASSSLAGELFF. CDR3 nucleotides: TGTGCCAGCAGCTCACTAGCCGGGGAGCTGTTTTTT.

The rearrangement uses TRBV2 and TRBJ2-6; TRBD1 is a possible D gene (6 bases). CDR1 SNHLY and CDR2 FYNNEI come from the germline V gene. This CDR3 contains 17 residues. Trimming removed 4 bases from V and 0 bases from J, with 13 bases in between. Written as DNA, the CDR3 is TGTGCCAGCAGTGGACAGGCACTTTTCTCTGGGGCCAACGTCCTGACTTTC. Translated: CASSGQALFSGANVLTF. Full variable domain (outside the CDR3, taken from reference TRBV2 and TRBJ2-6): EPEVTQTPSHQVTQMGQEVILRCVPISNHLYFYWYRQILGQKVEFLVSFYNNEISEKSEIFDDQFSVERPDGSNFTLKIRSTKLEDSAMYFCASSGQALFSGANVLTFGAGSRLTVL.

This clone has only one observation. In DNA, the CDR3 is TGTGCCAGCAGTTACCTAAGCCACTACGAGCAGTACTTC. Protein sequence: CASSYLSHYEQYF. V gene TRBV6-2 or TRBV6-3 combines with J gene TRBJ2-7; no firm D call. CDR1 is MNHEY, CDR2 SVGEGT, per germline. The CDR3 runs to 13 residues. The ends were cut back, 2 bases at V and 3 bases at J, with 8 bases in the middle.

The chain couples TRBV5-3 to TRBJ1-2; D is undetermined. TRBV5-3 belongs to the ORF category, with a function that is uncertain. V was cut by 4 bases and J by 6 bases, with 16 bases left in between. The CDR3 is 14 amino acids. DNA for the CDR3: TGTGCCAGAAGCCCCGTGAGAGGGATGGATGGCTACACCTTC. This codes for CARSPVRGMDGYTF.

V and J are TRBV12-5 and TRBJ2-3, with D unresolved. This CDR3 is 16 amino acids long. From germline, CDR1 is LGHNT and CDR2 FRNRAP. Trimming stripped 0 bases from V and 3 bases from J, with 13 bases between. This chain's CDR3 is CASGLVISRDTDTQYF. Here the CDR3 DNA reads TGTGCTAGTGGTTTGGTAATAAGTAGGGATACAGATACGCAGTATTTT. The variable domain in full, completed from reference TRBV12-5 and TRBJ2-3, reads DARVTQTPRHKVTEMGQEVTMRCQPILGHNTVFWYRQTMMQGLELLAYFRNRAPLDDSGMPKDRFSAEMPDATLATLKIQPSEPRDSAVYFCASGLVISRDTDTQYFGPGTRLTVL.

For the CDR3, the DNA is TGTGCCAGCAGCCCACCAGGGTCCGAGCAGTACTTC. Protein product: CASSPPGSEQYF. The rearrangement links TRBV3-1 (or the pseudogene TRBV3-2) to TRBJ2-7, with D possibly TRBD1 on 5 matching bases. Trimming removed 4 bases at V and 6 bases at J, with 10 bases between. This CDR3 is 12 amino acids long. Per germline, CDR1 LGHDT and CDR2 YNNKEL (reference sequence).

CDR3 in amino acids: CASSSRTVMNTEAFF. The CDR3 coding sequence is TGCGCCAGCAGCTCCCGGACCGTTATGAACACTGAAGCTTTCTTT. The chain joins TRBV5-1 to TRBJ1-1; D call uncertain. The CDR3 covers 15 residues. Trimming took off 3 bases at V and 0 bases at J, with 12 bases between the two ends. CDR1 is SGHRS and CDR2 is YFSETQ in the germline V gene.

This rearrangement joins TRBV10-3 to TRBJ2-7, with D tentatively TRBD1 (5 bases). Germline V gene lookup returns CDR1 ENHRY and CDR2 SYGVKD. This CDR3 has 12 residues. V shed 3 bases and J shed 6 bases, with 9 bases lying between them. The CDR3 region has the DNA TGTGCCATCAGTGAAATAAGGGGCGAGCAGTACTTC. Translating it yields CAISEIRGEQYF.

This clone appeared once. The V and J genes are TRBV7-2 and TRBJ1-1; maybe TRBD1 (6 bases). Germline loops: CDR1 SGHTA, CDR2 FQGNSA. V lost 2 bases to trimming and J lost 11 bases, with 27 bases between them. There are 17 residues in the CDR3. In DNA, the CDR3 is TGTGCCAGCAGCTTAACGGGACACGGCTGGAAAGGACTGATGGCTTTCTTT. This codes for CASSLTGHGWKGLMAFF.

The chain has TRBV4-3 and TRBJ2-3; 8 bases align to TRBD2. The CDR3 has 14 residues. V trimming: 5 bases; J trimming: 5 bases; junction bases outside the gene matches: 6. From germline, CDR1 is LGHNA and CDR2 YSLEER. The CDR3 DNA reads TGCGCCAGCAGCTCCCGGGGGGGCGGAGATACGCAGTATTTT. It yields the protein CASSSRGGGDTQYF.

The J gene is TRBJ2-7, the V gene TRBV6-2 or TRBV6-3; TRBD1 matches at 7 bases. J gave up 7 bases and V 2 bases, and 23 bases lay outside the gene matches. The CDR3 spans 19 residues. CDR1 is MNHEY and CDR2 is SVGEGT in the germline V gene. Here the CDR3 reads CASSYGQGVLGVPIEEQYF. CDR3 nucleotides: TGTGCCAGCAGTTACGGGCAGGGGGTCCTCGGTGTCCCCATTGAGGAGCAGTACTTC.

V usage is TRBV7-2 and J usage is TRBJ2-3; possibly TRBD2 for D (6 bases). The germline V gene has CDR1 SGHTA and CDR2 FQGNSA. The CDR3 has 16 residues. V lost 4 bases and J 0 bases, leaving 14 bases between the germline ends. CDR3 sequence: CASSSRPGLSTDTQYF. CDR3 sequence (DNA): TGTGCCAGCAGCTCCAGACCGGGACTCAGCACAGATACGCAGTATTTT. The full variable domain, in which reference TRBV7-2 and TRBJ2-3 provide the parts outside the CDR3, is GAGVSQSPSNKVTEKGKDVELRCDPISGHTALYWYRQSLGQGLEFLIYFQGNSAPDKSGLPSDRFSAERTGGSVSTLTIQRTQQEDSAVYLCASSSRPGLSTDTQYFGPGTRLTVL.

V is TRBV20-1 and J is TRBJ1-2; D gene uncertain. Germline V gene sequence: CDR1 DFQATT, CDR2 SNEGSKA (reference sequence). The CDR3 is 11 amino acids. Trimming took off 6 bases at V and 8 bases at J, with 13 bases between the two ends. The CDR3 DNA follows: TGCAGTGCCCTCGGGTTCCGGGGCTACACCTTC. It codes for CSALGFRGYTF.

In this sample, this clone turned up once. The chain is built from TRBV9 and TRBJ1-6; no definite D call. The CDR3 totals 15 residues. CDR1 is SGDLS and CDR2 is YYNGEE in the germline V gene. V lost 6 bases and J lost 0, with 10 bases in between. This CDR3 reads CASKTQSSYNSPLHF. CDR3 sequence (DNA): TGTGCCAGCAAAACACAGAGCTCCTATAATTCACCCCTCCACTTT.

This clone came up once. The chain couples TRBV5-6 to TRBJ2-3; D is perhaps TRBD1 (6 bases). The germline V gene encodes CDR1 SGHDT and CDR2 YYEEEE. Trimming left V 2 bases short and J 8 bases short, with 12 bases between. CDR3 length equals 13 residues. Written as DNA, the CDR3 is TGTGCCAGCAGCTTCTCCTTAGGGGGTACGCAGTATTTT. Amino acid sequence: CASSFSLGGTQYF.

The chain is built from TRBV9 and TRBJ2-5; TRBD2 matches 13 bases. V dropped 3 bases and J dropped 5; count of bases not matched to a gene: 7. The germline V gene has CDR1 SGDLS and CDR2 YYNGEE. The CDR3 runs to 16 residues. DNA for the CDR3: TGTGCCAGCAGCGACCGACTAGCGGGGGGATTGGAGACCCAGTACTTC. Its protein is CASSDRLAGGLETQYF.

The chain employs TRBV3-1 (or the pseudogene TRBV3-2) and TRBJ2-7, with 9 bases matching TRBD2. This CDR3 has 17 residues. Losses at the gene ends were 0 bases for V and 6 bases for J; bases not matched to a gene: 12. CDR1 and CDR2 (germline): LGHDT, YNNKEL (reference sequence). The CDR3 here is CASSQERLAVGNGEQYF. In DNA form, the CDR3 reads TGTGCCAGCAGCCAAGAAAGACTAGCGGTGGGAAACGGCGAGCAGTACTTC.

This clone showed up just a few times. V is TRBV19 and J is TRBJ1-5; D is perhaps TRBD1 (6 bases). Trimming pared 3 bases from V and 6 bases from J, leaving 12 bases between. Germline V gene data show CDR1 as LNHDA and CDR2 as SQIVND (reference sequence). The CDR3 consists of 14 residues. The CDR3 DNA sequence: TGTGCCAGTAGTATGGGGGCGACCACTCAGCCCCAGCATTTT. Its protein product is CASSMGATTQPQHF.

This clone was counted only a few times. The V and J genes are TRBV10-2 and TRBJ2-7; D ambiguous. Germline V gives CDR1 WSHSY, CDR2 SAAADI. This CDR3 contains 13 residues. V was cut by 5 bases and J by 0 bases, with 8 bases left in between. The CDR3 reads CASSRPSSYEQYF. Here the CDR3 DNA reads TGCGCCAGCAGTCGTCCGTCCTCCTACGAGCAGTACTTC.

The chain uses TRBV19 and TRBJ1-5; 8 bases are a match to TRBD1. Germline CDR1 LNHDA, CDR2 SQIVND (reference sequence). J lost 9 bases, V lost 6 bases, and 22 bases had no gene match. CDR3 size: 18 residues. Here the CDR3 DNA reads TGTGCCAGTAGGGATAAGGGGACAGGTATAGGAATGGTCCGGCCCCAGCATTTT. Encoded protein: CASRDKGTGIGMVRPQHF.

This rearrangement joins TRBV18 to TRBJ1-5, with D maybe TRBD1 (5 bases). The CDR3 loop spans 15 amino acids. V lost 5 bases and J 1 base, leaving 12 bases between the germline ends. CDR1 and CDR2 (germline): KGHSH, LQKENI. The DNA of the CDR3 is TGTGCCAGCTCAGGGACCCGACAGAGCAATCAGCCCCAGCATTTT. Translating gives CASSGTRQSNQPQHF.

The V and J genes are TRBV25-1 and TRBJ1-2; 10 nucleotides agree with TRBD1. The CDR3 spans 15 residues. From germline, CDR1 is MGHDK and CDR2 SYGVNS. Unmatched junction bases numbered 10, after V lost 8 bases and J lost 4 bases. In DNA, the CDR3 is TGTGCCAGCTCGACAGGGGGCGCGACATCCTATGGCTACACCTTC. Its protein is CASSTGGATSYGYTF.

The genes are TRBV11-3 and TRBJ2-1; possible D gene TRBD2, 6 bases. V shed 5 bases and J shed 6 bases, with 11 bases lying between them. Looked up from germline, CDR1 is SGHNT and CDR2 is YENEEA. This CDR3 is 13 amino acids long. Here the CDR3 DNA reads TGTGCCAGCAGCCGTAGCGGAGCCAATGAGCAGTTCTTC. It is translated as CASSRSGANEQFF.

The chain is built from TRBV4-1 and TRBJ1-1; D may be TRBD1 (5 bases). The germline V and J ends were trimmed by 3 bases and 6 bases, with 11 bases remaining between them. Germline V gene sequence: CDR1 MGHRA, CDR2 YSYEKL. The CDR3 totals 13 residues. The CDR3 sequence: CASSHIGTAEAFF. CDR3 in DNA: TGCGCCAGCAGCCACATAGGGACCGCTGAAGCTTTCTTT.

The genes are TRBV7-9 and TRBJ2-3; tentative D call: TRBD1 (6 bases). The CDR3 is made up of 16 amino acids. Germline assignment: CDR1 SEHNR and CDR2 FQNEAQ (reference sequence). V shed 5 bases and J shed 1 base, with 16 bases lying between them. The CDR3 loop is CASSPPMGARTDTQYF. As DNA, the CDR3 is TGTGCCAGCAGCCCGCCAATGGGGGCGCGCACAGATACGCAGTATTTT.